This T cell receptor beta chain was recorded in a study of T-cell reconstitution after alpha-beta-depleted transplantation in children. Trimming took 7 bases from V and 5 from J; bases not matched to a gene: 10. The CDR3 covers 14 residues. This clonotype was picked up many times. Preparing the TCRbeta library involved the use of unique molecular identifiers. TCRdb analysed the PCR reads with MiXCR anew, one entry per CDR3 protein. The sample lists approximately 640,000 distinct CDR3 sequences, 16% occurring once. Here the sequenced sample was PBMCs from the stem cell graft donor, taken from the stem cell graft. The TCR comes from a human donor who donated a stem cell graft to a child with acute myeloid leukemia. This rearrangement joins TRBV12-3 or TRBV12-4 to TRBJ2-5; 7 bases map to TRBD1. CDR3 sequence (DNA): TGTGCCAGCACCCCTGTGAGGGGGCGTGAGACCCAGTACTTC. This sequence encodes CASTPVRGRETQYF.